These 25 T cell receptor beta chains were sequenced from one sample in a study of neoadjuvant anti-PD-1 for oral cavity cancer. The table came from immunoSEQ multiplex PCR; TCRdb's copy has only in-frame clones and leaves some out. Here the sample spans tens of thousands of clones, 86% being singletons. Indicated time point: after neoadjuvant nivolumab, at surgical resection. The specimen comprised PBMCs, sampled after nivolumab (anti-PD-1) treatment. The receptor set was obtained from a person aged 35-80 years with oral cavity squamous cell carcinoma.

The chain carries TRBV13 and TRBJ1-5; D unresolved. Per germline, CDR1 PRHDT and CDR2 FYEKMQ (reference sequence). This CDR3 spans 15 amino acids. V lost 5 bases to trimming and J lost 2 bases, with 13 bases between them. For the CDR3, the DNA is TGTGCCAGCAGCGGTCCGGGTCGTGGCAATCAGCCCCAGCATTTT. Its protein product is CASSGPGRGNQPQHF.

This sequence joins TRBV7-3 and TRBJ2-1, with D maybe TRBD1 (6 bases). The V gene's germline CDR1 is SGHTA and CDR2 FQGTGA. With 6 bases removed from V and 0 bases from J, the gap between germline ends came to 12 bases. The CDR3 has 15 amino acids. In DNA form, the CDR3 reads TGTGCCAGCAGGCCCCGGACAGACTCCTACAATGAGCAGTTCTTC. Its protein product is CASRPRTDSYNEQFF.

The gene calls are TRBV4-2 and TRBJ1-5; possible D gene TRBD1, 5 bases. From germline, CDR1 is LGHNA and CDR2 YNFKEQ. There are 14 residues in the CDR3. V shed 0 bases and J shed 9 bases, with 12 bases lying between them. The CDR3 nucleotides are TGTGCCAGCAGCCAAGAAGTAGGGGTTCGGCCCCAGCATTTT. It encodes CASSQEVGVRPQHF.

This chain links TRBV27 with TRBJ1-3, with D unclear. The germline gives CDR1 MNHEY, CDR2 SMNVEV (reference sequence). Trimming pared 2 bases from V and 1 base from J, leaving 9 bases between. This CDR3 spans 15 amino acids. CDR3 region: CASSLTMGSGNTIYF. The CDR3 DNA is TGTGCCAGCAGTTTAACCATGGGGTCTGGAAACACCATATATTTT.

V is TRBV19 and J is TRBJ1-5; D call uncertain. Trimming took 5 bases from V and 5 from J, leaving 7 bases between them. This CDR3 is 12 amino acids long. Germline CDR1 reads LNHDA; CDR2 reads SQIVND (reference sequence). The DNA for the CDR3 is TGTGCCAGTAGTTCCGATTATCAGCCCCAGCATTTT. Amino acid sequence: CASSSDYQPQHF. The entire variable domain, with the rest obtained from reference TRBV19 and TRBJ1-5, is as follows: DGGITQSPKYLFRKEGQNVTLSCEQNLNHDAMYWYRQDPGQGLRLIYYSQIVNDFQKGDIAEGYSVSREKKESFPLTVTSAQKNPTAFYLCASSSDYQPQHFGDGTRLSIL.

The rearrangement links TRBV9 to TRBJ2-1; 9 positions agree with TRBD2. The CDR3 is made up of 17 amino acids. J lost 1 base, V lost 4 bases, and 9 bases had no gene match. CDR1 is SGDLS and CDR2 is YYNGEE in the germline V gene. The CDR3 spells CASSWTGLAGSYNEQFF. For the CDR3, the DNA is TGTGCCAGCAGCTGGACGGGACTAGCTGGTTCCTACAATGAGCAGTTCTTC.

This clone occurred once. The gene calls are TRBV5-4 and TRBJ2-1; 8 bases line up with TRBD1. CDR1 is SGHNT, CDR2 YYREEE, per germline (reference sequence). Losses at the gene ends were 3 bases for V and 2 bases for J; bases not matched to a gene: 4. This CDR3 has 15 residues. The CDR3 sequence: CASSWTGKTYNEQFF. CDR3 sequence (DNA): TGTGCCAGCAGCTGGACAGGGAAAACCTACAATGAGCAGTTCTTC.

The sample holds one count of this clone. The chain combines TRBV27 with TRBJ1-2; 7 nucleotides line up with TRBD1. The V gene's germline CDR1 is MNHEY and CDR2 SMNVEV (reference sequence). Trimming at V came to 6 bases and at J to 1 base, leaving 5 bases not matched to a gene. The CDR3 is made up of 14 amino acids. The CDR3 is CASSLTGFNYGYTF. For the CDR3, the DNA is TGTGCCAGCAGCTTGACAGGGTTTAACTATGGCTACACCTTC.

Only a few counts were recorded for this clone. CDR3: CASSLEGSLGDTQYF. CDR3 nucleotide sequence: TGCGCCAGCAGCTTGGAGGGCTCCCTAGGTGATACGCAGTATTTT. V and J are TRBV5-1 and TRBJ2-3; D uncertain. Germline values: CDR1 SGHRS, CDR2 YFSETQ. Trimming pared 0 bases from V and 6 bases from J, leaving 14 bases between. This CDR3 region has 15 residues.

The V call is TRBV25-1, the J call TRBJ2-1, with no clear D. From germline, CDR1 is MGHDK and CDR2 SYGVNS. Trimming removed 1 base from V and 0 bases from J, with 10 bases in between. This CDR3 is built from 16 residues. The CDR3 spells CASSEWGGYSYNEQFF. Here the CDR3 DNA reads TGTGCCAGCAGTGAATGGGGTGGGTACTCCTACAATGAGCAGTTCTTC.

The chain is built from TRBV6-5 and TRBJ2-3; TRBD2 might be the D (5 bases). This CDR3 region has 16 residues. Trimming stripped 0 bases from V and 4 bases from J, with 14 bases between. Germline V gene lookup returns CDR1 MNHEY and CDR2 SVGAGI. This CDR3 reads CASSYSPGVGADTQYF. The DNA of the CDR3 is TGTGCCAGCAGTTACTCACCCGGGGTCGGAGCAGATACGCAGTATTTT.

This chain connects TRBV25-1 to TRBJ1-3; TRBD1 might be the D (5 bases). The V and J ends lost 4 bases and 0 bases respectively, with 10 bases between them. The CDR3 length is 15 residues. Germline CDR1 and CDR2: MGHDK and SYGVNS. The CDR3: CASSAQATSGNTIYF. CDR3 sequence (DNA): TGTGCCAGCAGTGCACAGGCGACCTCTGGAAACACCATATATTTT.

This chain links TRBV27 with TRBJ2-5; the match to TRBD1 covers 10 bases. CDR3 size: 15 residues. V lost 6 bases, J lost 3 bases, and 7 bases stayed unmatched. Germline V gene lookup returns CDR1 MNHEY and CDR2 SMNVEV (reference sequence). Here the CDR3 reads CASSSPGTGEETQYF. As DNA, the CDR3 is TGTGCCAGCAGCTCACCCGGGACAGGGGAAGAGACCCAGTACTTC.

CDR3 loop: CASSAAGTGGYEQYF. CDR3 DNA sequence: TGTGCCAGCAGTGCGGCCGGGACAGGGGGGTACGAGCAGTACTTC. This chain connects TRBV2 to TRBJ2-7; TRBD1 aligns across 11 bases. With 4 bases clipped from V and 4 bases from J, the junction kept 6 bases outside the gene matches. The CDR3 contains 15 residues. Looked up from germline, CDR1 is SNHLY and CDR2 is FYNNEI.

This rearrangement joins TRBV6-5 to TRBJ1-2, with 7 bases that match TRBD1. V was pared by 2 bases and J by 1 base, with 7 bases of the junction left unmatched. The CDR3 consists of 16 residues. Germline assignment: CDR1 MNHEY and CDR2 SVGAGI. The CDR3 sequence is CASSYVPGQHNYGYTF. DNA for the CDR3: TGTGCCAGCAGTTACGTACCGGGACAGCATAACTATGGCTACACCTTC.

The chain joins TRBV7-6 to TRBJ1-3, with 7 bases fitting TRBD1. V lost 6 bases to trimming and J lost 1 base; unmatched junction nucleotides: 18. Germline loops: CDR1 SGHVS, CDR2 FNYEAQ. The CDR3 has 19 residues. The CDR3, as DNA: TGTGCCAGCAGTCATACAGGGGTGCGCAAAACATTATCTGGAAACACCATATATTTT. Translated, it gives CASSHTGVRKTLSGNTIYF.

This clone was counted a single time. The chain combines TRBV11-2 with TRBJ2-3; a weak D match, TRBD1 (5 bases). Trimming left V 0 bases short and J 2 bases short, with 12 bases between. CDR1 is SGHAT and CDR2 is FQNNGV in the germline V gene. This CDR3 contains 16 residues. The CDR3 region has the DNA TGTGCCAGCAGCTTAGAGGGGCCTCCTAACACAGATACGCAGTATTTT. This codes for CASSLEGPPNTDTQYF.

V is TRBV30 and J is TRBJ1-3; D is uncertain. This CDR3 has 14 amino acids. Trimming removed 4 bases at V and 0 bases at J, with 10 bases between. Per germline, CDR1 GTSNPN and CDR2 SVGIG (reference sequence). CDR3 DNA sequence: TGTGCCTGGACACGACGGAGCTCTGGAAACACCATATATTTT. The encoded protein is CAWTRRSSGNTIYF.

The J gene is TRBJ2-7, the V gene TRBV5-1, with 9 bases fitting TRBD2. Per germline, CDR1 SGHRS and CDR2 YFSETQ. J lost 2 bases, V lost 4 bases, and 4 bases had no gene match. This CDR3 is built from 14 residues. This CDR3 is CASSRGLAPYEQYF. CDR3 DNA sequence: TGCGCCAGCAGCCGCGGACTAGCGCCCTACGAGCAGTACTTC.

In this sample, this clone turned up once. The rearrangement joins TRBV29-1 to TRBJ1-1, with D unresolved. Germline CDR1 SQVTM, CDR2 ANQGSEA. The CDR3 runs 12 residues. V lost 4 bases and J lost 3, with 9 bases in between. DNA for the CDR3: TGCAGCGTTGCCGTGGGCGACACTGAAGCTTTCTTT. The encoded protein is CSVAVGDTEAFF.

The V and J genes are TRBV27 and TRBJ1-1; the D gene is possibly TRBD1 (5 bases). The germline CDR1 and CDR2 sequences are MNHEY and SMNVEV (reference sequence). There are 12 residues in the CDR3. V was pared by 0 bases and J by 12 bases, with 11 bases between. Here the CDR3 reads CASSLSRGVSFF. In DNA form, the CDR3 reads TGTGCCAGCAGTTTATCAAGGGGCGTGTCTTTCTTT.

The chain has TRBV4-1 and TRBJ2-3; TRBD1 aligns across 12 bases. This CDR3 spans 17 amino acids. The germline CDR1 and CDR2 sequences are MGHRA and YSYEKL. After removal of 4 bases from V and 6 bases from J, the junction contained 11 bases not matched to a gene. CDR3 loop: CASSPQGTGGGLDTQYF. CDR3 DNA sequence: TGCGCCAGCAGCCCCCAAGGGACAGGGGGCGGTCTGGATACGCAGTATTTT.

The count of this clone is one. For the CDR3, the DNA is TGTGCCTGGATAGGGACAGGGCGGGTGATGGCTTTCTTT. Amino acid sequence: CAWIGTGRVMAFF. The V gene is TRBV30, the J gene TRBJ1-1, with TRBD1 matching 9 bases. This CDR3 spans 13 amino acids. J lost 11 bases, V lost 4 bases, and 11 bases had no gene match. The V gene's germline CDR1 is GTSNPN and CDR2 SVGIG (reference sequence).

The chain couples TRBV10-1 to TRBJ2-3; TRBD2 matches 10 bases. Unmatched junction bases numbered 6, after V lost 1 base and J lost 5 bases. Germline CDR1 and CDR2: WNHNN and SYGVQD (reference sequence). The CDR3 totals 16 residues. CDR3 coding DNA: TGCGCCAGCAGTGAGTTTAGCGGGGGGTCGGGAGATACGCAGTATTTT. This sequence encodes CASSEFSGGSGDTQYF.

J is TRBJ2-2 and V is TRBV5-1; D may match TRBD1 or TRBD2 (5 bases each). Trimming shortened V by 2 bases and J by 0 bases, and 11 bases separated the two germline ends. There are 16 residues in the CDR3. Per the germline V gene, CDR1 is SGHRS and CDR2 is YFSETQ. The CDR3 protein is CASSLSGAANTGELFF. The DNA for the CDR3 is TGCGCCAGCAGCTTATCCGGGGCCGCGAACACCGGGGAGCTGTTTTTT.